The sample holds one count of the clone carrying this TCR beta chain. This sample is part of a study of T cell repertoires in cytomegalovirus infection. From the reads, TCRdb called clonotypes with MiXCR, one entry per CDR3 protein. This table has about 530,000 distinct CDR3 sequences, more than 20% appearing once. Germline V gene data show CDR1 as MNHNS and CDR2 as SASEGT. CDR3 length: 13 amino acids. V was pared by 6 bases and J by 7 bases, with 16 bases between. The J gene is TRBJ2-7, the V gene TRBV6-1, with D perhaps matching TRBD1 or TRBD2 (6 bases each). The sequencing sample was made of PBMCs. The sequence was collected from a human donor in good health (CMV status not recorded). Some clones in this sample may be carry-over from other donors' samples. CDR3 region: CASRRQAAGEQYV. The CDR3 DNA is TGTGCCAGCAGGCGACAGGCGGCGGGGGAGCAGTACGTC.